The 8 T cell receptor beta chains below all came from one sample that was sequenced in a study of blood T cell repertoires in COVID-19. Measured with immunoSEQ multiplex PCR; TCRdb has only the in-frame clones, and not every one. The sample includes more than 300,000 clones, 88% of them seen just once. Sequenced material: PBMCs or T cells enriched from blood (not recorded which). These receptors all stem from a young woman who had recovered from COVID-19.

The genes are TRBV3-1 (or the pseudogene TRBV3-2) and TRBJ1-2; TRBD1 matches at 10 bases. The CDR3 consists of 12 residues. The germline V gene encodes CDR1 LGHDT and CDR2 YNNKEL (reference sequence). V lost 3 bases, J lost 10 bases, and 2 bases stayed unmatched. The DNA of the CDR3 is TGTGCCAGCAGCCACGGGACAGGGGACTACACCTTC. Protein: CASSHGTGDYTF.

The chain has TRBV4-3 and TRBJ1-4; weak D call: TRBD1 (5 bases). This CDR3 contains 16 residues. Germline V lookup: CDR1 LGHNA, CDR2 YSLEER. Trimming took off 4 bases at V and 3 bases at J, with 15 bases between the two ends. CDR3 DNA: TGCGCCAGCAGCCGGAATCTCAGGGATCCTAATGAAAAACTGTTTTTT. Its translation: CASSRNLRDPNEKLFF.

The chain has TRBV4-1 and TRBJ1-3, with 8 nucleotides matching TRBD1. CDR1 is MGHRA and CDR2 is YSYEKL in the germline V gene. The CDR3 covers 16 residues. After removal of 5 bases from V and 4 bases from J, the junction contained 10 bases not matched to a gene. CDR3 in amino acids: CASSSPDRERGNTIYF. The CDR3 nucleotides are TGCGCCAGCAGCTCCCCGGACAGGGAGAGGGGAAACACCATATATTTT.

As DNA, the CDR3 is TGTGCCTGGAGCGCTGACAGGGGGCAGCCCCAGCATTTT. Encoded protein: CAWSADRGQPQHF. The V and J genes are TRBV30 and TRBJ1-5; 9 nucleotides match TRBD1. Germline values: CDR1 GTSNPN, CDR2 SVGIG (reference sequence). This CDR3 region has 13 residues. After removal of 3 bases from V and 7 bases from J, the junction contained 4 bases not matched to a gene.

V is TRBV19 and J is TRBJ1-5; D is perhaps TRBD1 (5 bases). The CDR3 covers 15 residues. The V gene lost 3 bases and the J gene lost 2 bases, with 11 bases spanning the gap. CDR1 LNHDA and CDR2 SQIVND come from the germline V gene (reference sequence). The CDR3 sequence: CASSIAGHGNQPQHF. The CDR3 DNA reads TGTGCCAGTAGTATTGCAGGGCATGGCAATCAGCCCCAGCATTTT. The full variable domain, with the rest looked up from reference TRBV19 and TRBJ1-5, is DGGITQSPKYLFRKEGQNVTLSCEQNLNHDAMYWYRQDPGQGLRLIYYSQIVNDFQKGDIAEGYSVSREKKESFPLTVTSAQKNPTAFYLCASSIAGHGNQPQHFGDGTRLSIL.

A remark on this clone: Different DNA sequences within this sample yield the same CDR3. The CDR3, as DNA: TGTGCCAGCAGCCCACAGGGTAGCAATCAGCCCCAGCATTTT. It specifies CASSPQGSNQPQHF. V usage is TRBV6-5 and J usage is TRBJ1-5, with D possibly TRBD1 on 6 matching bases. Germline CDR1 reads MNHEY; CDR2 reads SVGAGI. The CDR3 contains 14 residues. V was shortened by 6 bases and J by 0 bases, with 9 bases between the two germline ends.

The sample holds a few counts of this clone. The chain uses TRBV7-2 and TRBJ1-2; TRBD1 matches at 7 bases. Germline CDR1 reads SGHTA; CDR2 reads FQGNSA. The CDR3 totals 13 residues. Unmatched junction bases numbered 4, after V lost 2 bases and J lost 7 bases. In DNA form, the CDR3 reads TGTGCCAGCAGCTTATTCAGGACAGGTGGCTACACCTTC. It codes for CASSLFRTGGYTF.

This chain uses TRBV5-5 with TRBJ1-2; TRBD1 matches 11 bases. The germline gives CDR1 SGHKS, CDR2 YYEKEE (reference sequence). V lost 0 bases to trimming and J lost 2 bases; unmatched junction nucleotides: 6. The length of the CDR3 is 17 residues. CDR3 in amino acids: CASSLDGTGGMNYGYTF. The CDR3 nucleotides read TGTGCCAGCAGCTTGGATGGGACAGGGGGTATGAACTATGGCTACACCTTC.